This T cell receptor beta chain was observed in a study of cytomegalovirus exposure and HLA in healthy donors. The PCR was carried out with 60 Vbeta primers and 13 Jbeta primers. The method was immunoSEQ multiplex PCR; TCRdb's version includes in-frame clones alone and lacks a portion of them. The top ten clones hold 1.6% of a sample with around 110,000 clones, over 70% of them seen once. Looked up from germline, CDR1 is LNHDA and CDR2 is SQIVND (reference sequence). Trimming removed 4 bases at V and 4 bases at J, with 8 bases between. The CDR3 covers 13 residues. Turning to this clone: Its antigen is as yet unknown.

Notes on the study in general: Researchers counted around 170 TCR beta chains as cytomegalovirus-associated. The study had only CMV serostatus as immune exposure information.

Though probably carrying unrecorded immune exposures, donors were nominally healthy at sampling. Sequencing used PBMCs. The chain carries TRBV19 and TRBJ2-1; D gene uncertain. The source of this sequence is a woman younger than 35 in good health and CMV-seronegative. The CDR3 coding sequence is TGTGCCAGTAGTAACGGTCTTTACAATGAGCAGTTCTTC. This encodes CASSNGLYNEQFF.